Listed below are T cell receptor beta chains from one sample, sequenced in a study of CD8 T cells in ankylosing spondylitis. TCRdb analysed the 5' RACE reads with MiXCR anew, one entry per CDR3 protein. This sample yields some 840,000 distinct CDR3 sequences, of which 12% are seen a single time; less than 0.65% belongs to the top ten. Sequencing was done on a sample of blood, either unsorted or a sorted T cell fraction (not recorded which). These receptor sequences come from a male donor with ankylosing spondylitis. CDR3s include the opening cysteine and the closing phenylalanine or tryptophan. D genes are given only for firm matches. Clone size is shown for a subset of rows, as once, few, many or a class of expanded clone.

j_call v_call d_call clone_size cdr3_nt cdr3_aa
TRBJ1-2 TRBV28 . few TGTGCCAGCAGTTTGCCCACCTCACTCCCCAACTATGGCTACACCTTC CASSLPTSLPNYGYTF
TRBJ1-3 TRBV9 . . TGTGCCAGCAACCCTTGGCCTGGAAACACCATATATTTT CASNPWPGNTIYF
TRBJ2-1 TRBV29-1 . few TGCAGCGTTGAACTCGGAACTAGTAATTCCTACAATGAGCAGTTCTTC CSVELGTSNSYNEQFF
TRBJ2-1 TRBV10-3 TRBD2 few TGTGCCATCAGTGAGTCTGGTGGGGTAGCGGGATACAATGAGCAGTTCTTC CAISESGGVAGYNEQFF
TRBJ1-5 TRBV12-3/TRBV12-4 TRBD1 . TGTGCCAGCGTGGGGACAGGCTTGAATCAGCCCCAGCATTTT CASVGTGLNQPQHF
TRBJ2-5 TRBV20-1 . . TGCAGTGTGATAATAGGGACCCAGTACTTC CSVIIGTQYF
TRBJ2-1 TRBV7-9 TRBD2 many TGTGCCAGCAGCCGGAAACTAGCGGGAGACTACAATGAGCAGTTCTTC CASSRKLAGDYNEQFF
TRBJ2-2 TRBV11-2 TRBD2 . TGTGCCAGCAGCTTATTTACTAGCGTCAGCGGGGAGCTGTTTTTT CASSLFTSVSGELFF
TRBJ2-4 TRBV2 TRBD1 . TGTGCCAGCAGTGCCCACGGACAGGGCATCGTTCAGTACTTC CASSAHGQGIVQYF
TRBJ1-1 TRBV20-1 . few TGCAGTGCTCAGCTCCAGAGGACTGAAGCTTTCTTT CSAQLQRTEAFF
TRBJ1-6 TRBV20-1 . many TGCAGTGCTAGAGACACAGCAATGGTTTCACCCCTCCACTTT CSARDTAMVSPLHF
TRBJ1-1 TRBV7-8 . once TGTGCCAGCAGCTTAAGTTGGCAGAGGATGAACACTGAAGCTTTCTTT CASSLSWQRMNTEAFF
TRBJ1-4 TRBV15 TRBD1 . TGTGCCACCAGAAGGGACAGTTTTATTGCAACTAATGAAAAACTGTTTTTT CATRRDSFIATNEKLFF
TRBJ2-1 TRBV10-2 TRBD1 . TGCGCCAGCAGGGGACAGGGAACCAATGAGCAGTTCTTC CASRGQGTNEQFF
TRBJ2-2 TRBV5-1 . few TGCGCCAGCAGCTTGGCGACGGGACCCGGGGAGCTGTTTTTT CASSLATGPGELFF
TRBJ2-7 TRBV12-3/TRBV12-4 . . TGTGCCAGCAGCCCAAATCTCCTTGGCCTCGAGCAGTACTTC CASSPNLLGLEQYF
TRBJ2-3 TRBV5-1 TRBD2 . TGCGCCAGCAGCTTGGCGGGGACTAGCGGGTTAGATACGCAGTATTTT CASSLAGTSGLDTQYF
TRBJ1-6 TRBV7-2 . few TGTGCCAGCAGCTTAGAAGGGGGCTCCTATAATTCACCCCTCCACTTT CASSLEGGSYNSPLHF
TRBJ2-5 TRBV29-1 . . TGCAGCGTTGAAAGAAGGTGGGGCCTAGGTTTGGAGACCCAGTACTTC CSVERRWGLGLETQYF
TRBJ1-2 TRBV10-3 TRBD1 many TGTGCCATCAGTGAGGACGGGACAGGATATGGCTACACCTTC CAISEDGTGYGYTF